The rows below give T cell receptor beta chains drawn from one sample of a study of T cell responses to AZD1222 COVID-19 vaccine. Produced via immunoSEQ multiplex PCR; TCRdb's table is partial and in-frame only. Among over 110,000 clones listed, approximately 90% were seen once. The specimen was peripheral blood, collected on day 0 of AZD1222 vaccination. These receptors were collected from an adult in good health. Both conserved end residues are trimmed from each CDR3.

>TRBV24-1|TRBJ2-3
ATSLSGDTDTQY
>TRBV6-2/TRBV6-3|TRBJ1-5
ASSLTGGNQPQH
>TRBV20-1|TRBJ1-2
SASGGADVYGYT
>TRBV29-1|TRBJ1-1
SVEFHRGDEAF
>TRBV4-1|TRBJ1-2
ASSQMAGGHSQNYGYT
>TRBV19|TRBJ1-6
ASSIGRDSPLH
>TRBV5-4|TRBJ2-7
ASSLKRGGGTYEQY
>TRBV14|TRBJ1-6
ASSHRHGSYNSPLH
>TRBV28|TRBJ1-3
AVGAGNTIY
>TRBV28|TRBJ2-5
ASSRTETQY
>TRBV18|TRBJ2-3
ASSLTGTYLTSGTDTQY
>TRBV5-5|TRBJ2-6
ASSPIGTPIMGANVLT
>TRBV5-4|TRBJ2-3
ATRTSGFTDTQY
>TRBV28|TRBJ1-1
ASSPRLNTEAF
>TRBV15|TRBJ1-2
ATSVSGGHYGYT
>TRBV4-1|TRBJ2-7
ASSQGRQGRLYAYEQY
>TRBV5-1|TRBJ1-5
ASRTGVGQPQH
>TRBV21-1|TRBJ1-5
ASSADGVGVVPPQH
>TRBV6-5|TRBJ1-6
ASSLRGNSPLH
>TRBV10-3|TRBJ1-2
AISGVGYGYT
>TRBV27|TRBJ1-1
ASWQGGTEAF
>TRBV7-3|TRBJ2-1
ASSLKAGGPGNEQF
>TRBV5-1|TRBJ1-1
ASSFGTNTEAF
>TRBV11-3|TRBJ1-1
ASSRQAVAF
>TRBV19|TRBJ2-2
ATERLGGPETGELF
>TRBV2|TRBJ2-5
ASSEGWKETQY
>TRBV28|TRBJ1-4
ASSVSIGTATNEKLF
>TRBV28|TRBJ2-1
ASSLWAAGGPYNEQF
>TRBV24-1|TRBJ2-1
ATSSIAGTSYNEQF
>TRBV9|TRBJ2-5
ASSVGRGTEWETQY
>TRBV4-1|TRBJ2-2
ASSQNLVNTGELF
>TRBV7-9|TRBJ1-4
ASSPKGAVGAEKLF
>TRBV10-3|TRBJ2-1
AISEVRYNEQF
>TRBV5-6|TRBJ2-6
ASLGDRVPSGANVLT
>TRBV6-6|TRBJ2-3
ASIRFSTLFSTDTQY
>TRBV2|TRBJ2-1
ASCPGLLYNEQF
>TRBV19|TRBJ2-7
ASSMFANYEQY
>TRBV7-9|TRBJ2-7
ASSHERTGVPLEQY
>TRBV28|TRBJ2-1
ATLIAGGPGNEQF
>TRBV5-4|TRBJ2-1
ASSFGQISYNEQF
>TRBV6-2/TRBV6-3|TRBJ1-5
ASSYSTTGKYWGQPQH
>TRBV6-5|TRBJ2-7
ASRIKDGAYEQY
>TRBV7-9|TRBJ2-1
ASSSLHSYNEQF
>TRBV30|TRBJ1-1
AWSHEYGSGAF
>TRBV2|TRBJ1-1
ASSPTVNTEAF
>TRBV5-1|TRBJ1-1
ASSWTGNEAF
>TRBV4-3|TRBJ1-2
ASSQDWGQDSGYT
>TRBV7-6|TRBJ2-1
ASSPRTSGSSYNEQF
>TRBV3-1/TRBV3-2|TRBJ1-2
ASSQGGAGRNGYT
>TRBV4-1|TRBJ2-5
ASSQYIPGETQY
>TRBV5-5|TRBJ2-7
ASSLRLAGFSEQY
>TRBV12-3/TRBV12-4|TRBJ2-7
ASSNRGPEQY
>TRBV6-5|TRBJ1-2
ASSNTGTGTEGYT